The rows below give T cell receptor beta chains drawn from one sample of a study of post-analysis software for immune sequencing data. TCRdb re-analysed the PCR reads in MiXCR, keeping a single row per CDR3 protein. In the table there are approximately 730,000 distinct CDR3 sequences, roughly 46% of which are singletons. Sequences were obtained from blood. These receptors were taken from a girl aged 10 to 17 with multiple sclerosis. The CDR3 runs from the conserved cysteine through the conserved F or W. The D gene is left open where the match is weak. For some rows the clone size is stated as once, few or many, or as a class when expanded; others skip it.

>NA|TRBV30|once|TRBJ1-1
TGTGCCTGGTCCCGGACGGGGACTGAAGCTTTCTTT
CAWSRTGTEAFF
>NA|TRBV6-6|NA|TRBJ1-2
TGTGCCAGCAGTGATCCCTCAGGGACGGGGGCCCATGGCTACACCTTC
CASSDPSGTGAHGYTF
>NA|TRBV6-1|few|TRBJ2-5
TGTGCCAGCAGTGCGACGGAATACCAAGAGACCCAGTACTTC
CASSATEYQETQYF
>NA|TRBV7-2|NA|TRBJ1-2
TGTGCCAGCAGCTCTTCCCACGAGTGGTCGGGCATCTATGGCTACACCTTC
CASSSSHEWSGIYGYTF
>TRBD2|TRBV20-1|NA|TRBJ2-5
TGCAGTGCTAGAGGGGTTTGGCTAGCGGGAGTGGGGGAGACCCAGTACTTC
CSARGVWLAGVGETQYF
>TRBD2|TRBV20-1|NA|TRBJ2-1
TGCAGTGCTAGACCGACTAGCGGGAGATCTTATGAGCAGTTCTTC
CSARPTSGRSYEQFF
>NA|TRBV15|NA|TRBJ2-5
TGTGCCACCAGCCCGAACCAAGAGACCCAGTACTTC
CATSPNQETQYF
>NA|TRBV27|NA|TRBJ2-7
TGTGCCAGCAGTTCCCTGGGGGGTAGGAACTACGAGCAGTACTTC
CASSSLGGRNYEQYF
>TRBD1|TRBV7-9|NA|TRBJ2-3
TGTGCCAGCAGCTCGACAGGGGTCCGCACAGATACGCAGTATTTT
CASSSTGVRTDTQYF
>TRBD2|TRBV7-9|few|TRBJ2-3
TGTGCCAGCAGCCGGACTAGCGGGAGAGTGGCAGATACGCAGTATTTT
CASSRTSGRVADTQYF
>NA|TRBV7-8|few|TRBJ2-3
TGTGCCAGCAGCCCCACCGGAGCGACAGATACGCAGTATTTT
CASSPTGATDTQYF
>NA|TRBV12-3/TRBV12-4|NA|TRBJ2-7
TGTGCCAGCAGTTTCCAGGGACTTGCTGACGACGAGCAGTACTTC
CASSFQGLADDEQYF
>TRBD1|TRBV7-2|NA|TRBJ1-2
TGTGCCAGCAGCCCCTGGACAGGGGTTGGCAACTATGGCTACACCTTC
CASSPWTGVGNYGYTF
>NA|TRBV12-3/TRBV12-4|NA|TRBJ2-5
TGTGCCAGCAGCAGCTCAACGAGGGAGACCCAGTACTTC
CASSSSTRETQYF
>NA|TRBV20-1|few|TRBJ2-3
TGCAGTGCTAGCAGCCTAGCAAGAGATACGCAGTATTTT
CSASSLARDTQYF
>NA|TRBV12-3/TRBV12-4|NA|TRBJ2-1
TGTGCCAGCAGTTTAGCGTCGGGCAGACACAATGAGCAGTTCTTC
CASSLASGRHNEQFF
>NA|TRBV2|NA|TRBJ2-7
TGTGCCAGCAGCTTTCGGCAGGGCCCCCGCTACGAGCAGTACTTC
CASSFRQGPRYEQYF
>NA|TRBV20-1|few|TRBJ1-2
TGCAGTGCGCCCCCCCCACAGGGAATCTATGGCTACACCTTC
CSAPPPQGIYGYTF